This T cell receptor beta chain was retrieved from a study of cytomegalovirus exposure and HLA in healthy donors. PCR involved 60 Vbeta and 13 Jbeta primers. Produced via immunoSEQ multiplex PCR; TCRdb's table is partial and in-frame only. The repertoire holds approximately 140,000 clones, with around 79% as singletons. The germline V and J ends were trimmed by 6 bases and 8 bases, with 8 bases remaining between them. CDR3 length: 11 amino acids. Germline assignment: CDR1 ENHRY and CDR2 SYGVKD. The source material was PBMCs. V usage is TRBV10-3 and J usage is TRBJ2-1; possible D gene TRBD2, 5 bases. This TCR derives from a man aged 45-60 years in good health and CMV-seropositive. This CDR3 is CAISWRDEQFF. The CDR3, as DNA: TGTGCCATCAGCTGGCGGGATGAGCAGTTCTTC.